This T cell receptor (beta chain) was retrieved from a study of blood T cell repertoires in COVID-19 (dated by TCRdb to the early 2020s). Regarding the research as a whole: Samples covering the acute and convalescent phases of COVID-19 were provided by collaborators in the United States, Italy and Spain. The prospective study material was composed of cDNA or gDNA derived from T cells, B-cell-depleted T cells, or PBMCs. Deeply sampled blood TCRbeta repertoires from subjects exposed to, actively infected with, or recovered from COVID-19 were included in the dataset. A freely available public database, intended as a resource for researchers studying the immune response to SARS-CoV-2, is where the repertoires were released. Samples were obtained from the ongoing ImmuneRACE study (first 160 participants) and from 1,000 to 1,500 subjects provided by 6 global collaborators. Nearly every sample came with metadata listing a de-identified subject ID, COVID-19 status, age in years and sex. HLA class I and class II types, where available, came from metadata supplied by the sample provider rather than from assay-based typing. Broader findings and caveats from the paper: The quantity of clinical and demographic metadata differed by source and by participant and was supplied without curation.

The immunoSEQ Assay, a bias-controlled multiplex PCR, was used to amplify TCRbeta CDR3 regions from genomic DNA. The paper's processing steps were these. Within the assay, amplification of reference gene primers was used to estimate how many nucleated cells each sample contained. Sequence reads were collapsed and filtered to measure the absolute abundance of every unique TCRbeta CDR3 rearrangement. For each sample, productive Simpson clonality was calculated as the square root of Simpson's diversity index across productive rearrangements. TCRdb retrieved this table from immuneACCESS and kept in-frame rearrangements only. Not all clones are present; in checked studies, unresolved V genes account for under half, and no reason is known for the remainder. The V and J calls and clone size come from that table; D and trimming were worked out from the DNA. The table for this sample lists around 59,000 clones; 70% to 85% of them were counted only once. Around an eighth of the sample lies in the top ten.

In regard to this clone: No antigen is known for it. No quality values exist for individual bases; no much larger clone is one base distant.

Its CDR3 holds 16 amino acids, cysteine through phenylalanine. This entry keeps only the CDR3 DNA: 48 bases, framed from base 1. CDR1 and CDR2, looked up from the germline V gene, are SGHTA and FQGNSA. Trimming leaves V shorter by 0 bases and J shorter by 4 bases, with the junction holding 7 bases beyond the gene matches. The collaborating institutions used their own protocols to collect whole blood in K2EDTA tubes. For TCRbeta analysis, collaborator samples were shipped as frozen whole blood, as isolated PBMCs, or as DNA extracted from either sample type. Material: peripheral blood. The rearranged chain carries TRBV7-2 and TRBJ2-5; 8 of the junction bases match TRBD2. The receptor was isolated from an elderly man with acute or convalescent COVID-19. The DNA sequence is as follows: TGTGCCAGCAGCTTAGCGAACGGCGGGGGGCGAGAGACCCAGTACTTC. Its coded protein is CASSLANGGGRETQYF.